This entry is about one TCR beta chain. The data were taken from a study of blood T cell repertoires in COVID-19. Study details: Sample material is recorded as cDNA or gDNA derived from T cells, B-cell-depleted T cells, or PBMCs.

The CDR3 runs 11 residues. Germline V gene sequence: CDR1 SNHLY, CDR2 FYNNEI. The germline V and J ends were trimmed by 3 bases and 5 bases, with 5 bases remaining between them. Per the authors' pipeline: Quantification of nucleated cells was approximated via reference gene primer amplification. The table came from immunoSEQ multiplex PCR; TCRdb's copy has only in-frame clones and leaves some out. Clone size and the V and J calls come from that table; the DNA yielded D and trimming. The data hold 250,000 or so clones, with about 90% observed a single time. The study recruited people aged 18 to 89 years across approximately 24 US areas. Individuals in the exposed group had encountered a COVID-19 case within 2 weeks preceding study entry.

Source material: PBMCs or T cells enriched from blood (not recorded which). This clonotype was sampled from a woman in her forties who had been exposed to COVID-19. This chain uses TRBV2 with TRBJ2-7; D uncertain. The CDR3 sequence: CASSEGHEQYV. The DNA of the CDR3 is TGTGCCAGCAGTGAGGGCCACGAGCAGTACGTC.